The 24 T cell receptor beta chains given below trace back to one sample, sequenced in a study of shared clonotypes between healthy human individuals. CD45RO-negative, CCR7-positively selected cells formed the naive CD8 fraction, excluding terminally differentiated effector memory CD45RA+ cells. Sequenced by immunoSEQ multiplex PCR; TCRdb stores in-frame clones only, minus some. The sample holds millions of clones; 85% to 95% are singletons and the top ten take more than 1.5%. Sample: naive CD8+ T cells from PBMCs. These receptors were taken from a young man in good health. Some clones in this sample may be carry-over from other donors' samples.

Details on this clone: Relative to the germline gene, one junction end is altered; a read error may explain this. The chain couples TRBV6-5 to TRBJ2-1; 11 bases agree with TRBD2. The germline CDR1 and CDR2 sequences are MNHEY and SVGAGI. This CDR3 is 12 amino acids long. The CDR3 loop reads CASRIAGGPQVF. CDR3 DNA: TGTGCCAGCAGAATAGCGGGAGGGCCGCAAGTCTTC.

The chain links TRBV6-1 to TRBJ1-1; 8 bases align to TRBD1. CDR1 is MNHNS and CDR2 is SASEGT in the germline V gene. CDR3 size: 13 residues. The V and J ends lost 5 bases and 4 bases, in that order; junction bases with no gene match: 3. CDR3 coding DNA: TGTGCCAGCAGTAACGACAGGGGCACTGAAGCTTTCTTT. The encoded protein is CASSNDRGTEAFF.

V and J are TRBV29-1 and TRBJ2-7, with D unclear. In germline, CDR1 is SQVTM, CDR2 ANQGSEA. V lost 3 bases to trimming and J lost 5 bases, with 14 bases between them. The CDR3 is 13 residues long. As DNA, the CDR3 is TGCAGCGTTGAGTTGCGAGGAGCTCACGAGCAGTACTTC. Protein: CSVELRGAHEQYF.

The rearrangement links TRBV11-1 to TRBJ2-7, with TRBD2 as a possible D gene (7 bases). CDR1 is SGHAT and CDR2 is FQDESV in the germline V gene (reference sequence). The CDR3 is 13 residues long. Between the trimmed V and J ends, which lost 5 bases and 5 bases, there was a span of 13 bases. CDR3 in amino acids: CASSPSGGHEQYF. The CDR3 DNA follows: TGTGCCAGCAGCCCGTCGGGGGGCCACGAGCAGTACTTC.

The chain has TRBV28 and TRBJ1-5; TRBD1 is a possible D gene (5 bases). The V gene's germline CDR1 is MDHEN and CDR2 SYDVKM. The CDR3 is 15 residues long. With 8 bases removed from V and 3 bases from J, the gap between germline ends came to 17 bases. This CDR3 is CASEPTTVHNQPQHF. The CDR3 DNA reads TGTGCCAGCGAACCTACGACAGTTCACAATCAGCCCCAGCATTTT.

The chain recombines TRBV28 with TRBJ1-1; 9 positions agree with TRBD1. The ends lost 2 bases at V and 4 bases at J; junction bases unmatched: 8. CDR1 MDHEN and CDR2 SYDVKM come from the germline V gene. The CDR3 covers 16 residues. The CDR3 DNA sequence: TGTGCCAGCAGTTTAAGGGGACAGGGTGGAGGCACTGAAGCTTTCTTT. It specifies CASSLRGQGGGTEAFF. Variable domain in full (rest from reference TRBV28 and TRBJ1-1): DVKVTQSSRYLVKRTGEKVFLECVQDMDHENMFWYRQDPGLGLRLIYFSYDVKMKEKGDIPEGYSVSREKKERFSLILESASTNQTSMYLCASSLRGQGGGTEAFFGQGTRLTVV.

The CDR3 reads CASSPQGRTGQNIQYF. The CDR3 region has the DNA TGTGCCAGCAGTCCCCAGGGACGGACAGGGCAAAACATTCAGTACTTC. The chain employs TRBV27 and TRBJ2-4; TRBD1 matches 8 bases. Per the germline V gene, CDR1 is MNHEY and CDR2 is SMNVEV (reference sequence). V lost 5 bases, J lost 5 bases, and 11 bases stayed unmatched. The CDR3 has 16 residues.

The chain has TRBV6-5 and TRBJ1-5; TRBD1 matches at 10 bases. V dropped 6 bases and J dropped 5; count of bases not matched to a gene: 4. CDR3 length: 14 residues. Per germline, CDR1 MNHEY and CDR2 SVGAGI. CDR3 residues: CASRTGGVDQPQHF. The DNA of the CDR3 is TGTGCCAGCAGGACAGGGGGCGTCGATCAGCCCCAGCATTTT.

The J gene is TRBJ2-2, the V gene TRBV27; 8 nucleotides line up with TRBD2. The CDR3 is made up of 18 amino acids. Germline V gene data show CDR1 as MNHEY and CDR2 as SMNVEV (reference sequence). The J segment lost 0 bases and the V segment lost 3 bases, leaving 9 bases of the junction unmatched. The CDR3 nucleotides are TGTGCCAGCAGTTTTTCAGTGGGCGGGGGGACGAACACCGGGGAGCTGTTTTTT. It encodes CASSFSVGGGTNTGELFF.

The chain recombines TRBV4-3 with TRBJ2-1, with 8 bases identical to TRBD1. The CDR3 runs 16 residues. After removal of 4 bases from V and 0 bases from J, the junction contained 5 bases not matched to a gene. Looked up from germline, CDR1 is LGHNA and CDR2 is YSLEER. In nucleotides, the CDR3 is TGCGCCAGCAGCCCCAGGACAGGGAGCTCCTACAATGAGCAGTTCTTC. Protein product: CASSPRTGSSYNEQFF.

The chain uses TRBV2 and TRBJ2-3; TRBD2 is a possible D gene (5 bases). V was shortened by 7 bases and J by 5 bases, with 10 bases between the two germline ends. Germline loops: CDR1 SNHLY, CDR2 FYNNEI. The CDR3 spans 12 residues. The CDR3 DNA follows: TGTGCCAGCACGTGGGAGAGAGATACGCAGTATTTT. Its protein product is CASTWERDTQYF.

The chain couples TRBV6-5 to TRBJ1-2; the D is unclear. The germline V gene has CDR1 MNHEY and CDR2 SVGAGI. V shed 2 bases and J shed 3 bases, with 10 bases lying between them. The CDR3 runs to 14 residues. This CDR3 is CASSYQPSDYGYTF. The DNA for the CDR3 is TGTGCCAGCAGTTACCAACCCTCGGACTATGGCTACACCTTC.

The chain couples TRBV16 to TRBJ2-1, with TRBD2 matching over 11 bases. V gave up 1 base and J gave up 7 bases; unmatched junction bases: 6. The CDR3 is 16 amino acids. Per the germline V gene, CDR1 is KGHSY and CDR2 is FQNENV. This CDR3 is CASSQFNIAGGNEQFF. Written as DNA, the CDR3 is TGTGCCAGCAGCCAATTCAACATAGCGGGAGGGAATGAGCAGTTCTTC. Filled out from reference TRBV16 and TRBJ2-1, the complete variable domain reads GEEVAQTPKHLVRGEGQKAKLYCAPIKGHSYVFWYQQVLKNEFKFLISFQNENVFDETGMPKERFSAKCLPNSPCSLEIQATKLEDSAVYFCASSQFNIAGGNEQFFGPGTRLTVL.

CDR3 sequence: CASSPGQLTEAFF. In nucleotides, the CDR3 is TGTGCCAGCTCCCCAGGACAACTCACTGAAGCTTTCTTT. The chain combines TRBV18 with TRBJ1-1, with D perhaps matching TRBD1 (5 bases). The V end was cut by 6 bases, the J end by 4 bases, with 12 bases between. CDR1 is KGHSH and CDR2 is LQKENI in the germline V gene. The CDR3 is 13 amino acids.

The chain uses TRBV4-2 and TRBJ2-7; 8 positions match TRBD2. With 4 bases clipped from V and 2 bases from J, the junction kept 7 bases outside the gene matches. Germline values: CDR1 LGHNA, CDR2 YNFKEQ. This CDR3 spans 15 amino acids. Written as DNA, the CDR3 is TGTGCCAGCAGCCCCGAAACTAGCGGAACCTACGAGCAGTACTTC. It codes for CASSPETSGTYEQYF.

The chain couples TRBV7-2 to TRBJ2-2; D not certain. The length of the CDR3 is 15 residues. CDR1 and CDR2 from the germline V gene are SGHTA and FQGNSA. V lost 5 bases and J lost 5, with 15 bases in between. In DNA, the CDR3 is TGTGCCAGCAGCATCCGTCAGAGAAGGACCGGGGAGCTGTTTTTT. Encoded protein: CASSIRQRRTGELFF.

This clone was detected a few times. Distinct nucleotide sequences in the sample also encode this CDR3. V usage is TRBV7-9 and J usage is TRBJ1-1; the D is unclear. There are 13 residues in the CDR3. The V end lost 4 bases, the J end lost 0 bases, and 6 bases lay between the germline ends. Germline V CDR1 and CDR2: SEHNR, FQNEAQ (reference sequence). The CDR3, as DNA: TGTGCCAGCAGCTCCCTTTTGAACACTGAAGCTTTCTTT. Its translation: CASSSLLNTEAFF. The full variable domain, completed using reference TRBV7-9 and TRBJ1-1, is DTGVSQNPRHKITKRGQNVTFRCDPISEHNRLYWYRQTLGQGPEFLTYFQNEAQLEKSRLLSDRFSAERPKGSFSTLEIQRTEQGDSAMYLCASSSLLNTEAFFGQGTRLTVV.

V usage is TRBV29-1 and J usage is TRBJ2-7, with TRBD1 identical over 8 bases. Germline V gene data show CDR1 as SQVTM and CDR2 as ANQGSEA. This CDR3 spans 13 amino acids. V lost 0 bases, J lost 11 bases, and 9 bases stayed unmatched. CDR3 in DNA: TGCAGCGTTGAAGAGGCCTCCACGACAGGGGAGTACTTC. Protein sequence: CSVEEASTTGEYF.

J is TRBJ2-1 and V is TRBV6-1, with 11 bases identical to TRBD2. Losses at the gene ends were 4 bases for V and 5 bases for J; bases not matched to a gene: 7. The CDR3 has 16 amino acids. Per germline, CDR1 MNHNS and CDR2 SASEGT. CDR3 bases: TGTGCCAGCAGTGCCGGACTAGCGGGCCGACACAATGAGCAGTTCTTC. Residues: CASSAGLAGRHNEQFF.

As DNA, the CDR3 is TGTGCCAGCAGCCCACAACCCGGGGCGGACACTGAAGCTTTCTTT. It encodes CASSPQPGADTEAFF. The chain links TRBV21-1 to TRBJ1-1. TRBV21-1 is marked as a pseudogene. CDR3 size: 15 residues.

The chain joins TRBV5-4 to TRBJ2-7; D remains ambiguous. The CDR3 runs to 11 residues. V dropped 1 base and J dropped 5 bases, with 4 bases sitting between them. Per the germline V gene, CDR1 is SGHNT and CDR2 is YYREEE (reference sequence). The CDR3 here is CASSLTHEQYF. The CDR3 bases are TGTGCCAGCAGCTTGACCCACGAGCAGTACTTC. The full variable domain, rest sourced from reference TRBV5-4 and TRBJ2-7, is ETGVTQSPTHLIKTRGQQVTLRCSSQSGHNTVSWYQQALGQGPQFIFQYYREEENGRGNFPPRFSGLQFPNYSSELNVNALELDDSALYLCASSLTHEQYFGPGTRLTVT.

The chain joins TRBV4-3 to TRBJ2-7; 9 nucleotides align to TRBD2. Losses at the gene ends were 2 bases for V and 7 bases for J; bases not matched to a gene: 9. CDR1 is LGHNA and CDR2 is YSLEER in the germline V gene. The CDR3 length is 15 residues. As DNA, the CDR3 is TGCGCCAGCAGCCAAAGTGCGGGAGGGGGTGGTGAGCAGTACTTC. This encodes CASSQSAGGGGEQYF.

The chain has TRBV28 and TRBJ2-7; TRBD1 agrees at 7 bases. The V gene's germline CDR1 is MDHEN and CDR2 SYDVKM. The CDR3 has 14 residues. The trim removed 3 bases at V and 7 bases at J, leaving 9 bases unmatched. This CDR3 reads CASSLTGSRGEQYF. The CDR3 DNA is TGTGCCAGCAGTTTGACAGGGTCCAGGGGGGAGCAGTACTTC.

Of note for this clone: This CDR3 is also generated by other DNA sequences in the sample. The chain combines TRBV2 with TRBJ2-5; 7 nucleotides line up with TRBD2. Per the germline V gene, CDR1 is SNHLY and CDR2 is FYNNEI. The V gene end was trimmed by 4 bases and the J gene end by 4 bases; junction bases not matched to a gene: 3. The CDR3 is made up of 13 amino acids. CDR3 sequence: CASSGLAGETQYF. CDR3 DNA: TGTGCCAGCAGTGGACTAGCAGGAGAGACCCAGTACTTC.